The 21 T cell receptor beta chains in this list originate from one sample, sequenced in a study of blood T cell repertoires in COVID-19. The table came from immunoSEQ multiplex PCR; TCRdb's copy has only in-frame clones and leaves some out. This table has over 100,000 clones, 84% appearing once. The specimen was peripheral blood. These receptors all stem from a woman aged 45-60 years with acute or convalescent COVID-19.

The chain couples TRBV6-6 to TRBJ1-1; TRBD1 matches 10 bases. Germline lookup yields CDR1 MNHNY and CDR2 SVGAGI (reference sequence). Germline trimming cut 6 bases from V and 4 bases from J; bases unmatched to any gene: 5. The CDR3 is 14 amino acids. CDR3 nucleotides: TGTGCCAGCAGGGAACGGACAGGGGGCACTGAAGCTTTCTTT. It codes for CASRERTGGTEAFF.

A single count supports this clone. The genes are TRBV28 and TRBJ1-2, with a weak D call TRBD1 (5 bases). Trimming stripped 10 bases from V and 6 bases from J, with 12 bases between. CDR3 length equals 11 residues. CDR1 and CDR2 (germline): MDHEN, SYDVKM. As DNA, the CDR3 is TGTGCCACCGGGGGGAGGAATGGCTACACCTTC. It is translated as CATGGRNGYTF.

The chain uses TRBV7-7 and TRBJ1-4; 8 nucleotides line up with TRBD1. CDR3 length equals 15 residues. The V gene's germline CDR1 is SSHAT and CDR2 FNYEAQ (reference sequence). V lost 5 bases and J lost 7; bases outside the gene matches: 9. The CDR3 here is CASSPRTGTGEKLFF. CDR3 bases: TGTGCCAGCAGCCCGCGGACAGGGACGGGTGAAAAACTGTTTTTT.

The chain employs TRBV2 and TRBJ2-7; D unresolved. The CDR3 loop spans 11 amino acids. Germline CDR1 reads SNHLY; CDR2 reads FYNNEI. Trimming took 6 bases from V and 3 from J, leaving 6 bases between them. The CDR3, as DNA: TGTGCCAGCAGCTACAGCTACGAGCAGTACTTC. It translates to CASSYSYEQYF.

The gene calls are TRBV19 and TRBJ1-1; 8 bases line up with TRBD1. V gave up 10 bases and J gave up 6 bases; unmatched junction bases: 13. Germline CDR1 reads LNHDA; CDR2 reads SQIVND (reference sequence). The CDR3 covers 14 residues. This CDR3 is CATRTGSSWAEAFF. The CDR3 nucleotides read TGTGCCACCCGGACAGGGTCCTCTTGGGCTGAAGCTTTCTTT.

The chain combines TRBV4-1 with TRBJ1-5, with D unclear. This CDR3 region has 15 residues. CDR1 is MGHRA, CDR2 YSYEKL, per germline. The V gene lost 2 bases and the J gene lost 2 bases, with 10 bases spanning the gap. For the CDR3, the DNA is TGCGCCAGCAGCCAAACCAGTGTGGGCAATCAGCCCCAGCATTTT. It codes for CASSQTSVGNQPQHF.

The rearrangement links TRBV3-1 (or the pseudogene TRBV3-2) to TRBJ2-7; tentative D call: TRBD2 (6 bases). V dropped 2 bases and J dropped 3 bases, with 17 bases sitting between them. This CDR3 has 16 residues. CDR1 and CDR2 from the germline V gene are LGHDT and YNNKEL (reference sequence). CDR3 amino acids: CASSQYGGQGGYEQYF. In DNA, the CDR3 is TGTGCCAGCAGCCAATATGGAGGGCAGGGAGGCTACGAGCAGTACTTC.

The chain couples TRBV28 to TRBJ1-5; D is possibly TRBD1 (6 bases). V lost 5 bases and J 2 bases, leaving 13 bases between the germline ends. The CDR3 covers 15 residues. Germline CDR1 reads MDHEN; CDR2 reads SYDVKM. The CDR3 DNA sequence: TGTGCCAGCAGTAGATGGGCAGGGGGCAATCAGCCCCAGCATTTT. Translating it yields CASSRWAGGNQPQHF.

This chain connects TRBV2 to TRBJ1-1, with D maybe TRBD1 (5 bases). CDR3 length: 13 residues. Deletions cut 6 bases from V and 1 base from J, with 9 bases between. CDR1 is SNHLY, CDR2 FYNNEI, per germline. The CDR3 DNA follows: TGTGCCAGCAGCTTGACAGAGAACACTGAAGCTTTCTTT. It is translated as CASSLTENTEAFF.

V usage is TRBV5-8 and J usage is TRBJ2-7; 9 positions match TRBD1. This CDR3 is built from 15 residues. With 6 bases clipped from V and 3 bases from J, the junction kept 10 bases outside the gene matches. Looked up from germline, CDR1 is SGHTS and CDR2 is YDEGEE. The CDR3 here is CASTRVGQGRYEQYF. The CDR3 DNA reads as TGTGCCAGCACCCGCGTGGGACAGGGACGCTACGAGCAGTACTTC.

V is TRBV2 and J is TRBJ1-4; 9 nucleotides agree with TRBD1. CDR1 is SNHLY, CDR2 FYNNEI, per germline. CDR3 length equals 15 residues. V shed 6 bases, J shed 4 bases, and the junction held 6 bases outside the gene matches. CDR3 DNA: TGTGCCAGCAGCATACAGGGGGCGGGTAATGAAAAACTGTTTTTT. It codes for CASSIQGAGNEKLFF.

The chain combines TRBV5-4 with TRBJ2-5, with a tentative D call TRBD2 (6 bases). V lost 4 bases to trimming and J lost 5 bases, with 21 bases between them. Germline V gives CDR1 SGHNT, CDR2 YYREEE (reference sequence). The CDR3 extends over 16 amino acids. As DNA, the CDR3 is TGTGCCAGCAGCCAGGGACTTGCCTCAGGTTTGGAGACCCAGTACTTC. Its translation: CASSQGLASGLETQYF. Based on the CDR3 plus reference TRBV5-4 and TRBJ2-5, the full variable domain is ETGVTQSPTHLIKTRGQQVTLRCSSQSGHNTVSWYQQALGQGPQFIFQYYREEENGRGNFPPRFSGLQFPNYSSELNVNALELDDSALYLCASSQGLASGLETQYFGPGTRLLVL.

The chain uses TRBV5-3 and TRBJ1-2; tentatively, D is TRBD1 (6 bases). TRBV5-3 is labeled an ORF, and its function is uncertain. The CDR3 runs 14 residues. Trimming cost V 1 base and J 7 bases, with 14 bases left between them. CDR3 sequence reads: CARSLLTGCCGYTF. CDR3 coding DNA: TGTGCCAGAAGCTTGTTAACAGGGTGCTGTGGCTACACCTTC.

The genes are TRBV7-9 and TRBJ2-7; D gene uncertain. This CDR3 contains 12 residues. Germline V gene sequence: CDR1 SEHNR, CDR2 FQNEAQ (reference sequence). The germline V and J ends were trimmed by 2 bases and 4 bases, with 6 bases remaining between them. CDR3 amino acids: CASSLNWYEQYF. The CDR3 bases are TGTGCCAGCAGCTTAAACTGGTACGAGCAGTACTTC. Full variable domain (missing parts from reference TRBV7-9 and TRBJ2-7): DTGVSQNPRHKITKRGQNVTFRCDPISEHNRLYWYRQTLGQGPEFLTYFQNEAQLEKSRLLSDRFSAERPKGSFSTLEIQRTEQGDSAMYLCASSLNWYEQYFGPGTRLTVT.

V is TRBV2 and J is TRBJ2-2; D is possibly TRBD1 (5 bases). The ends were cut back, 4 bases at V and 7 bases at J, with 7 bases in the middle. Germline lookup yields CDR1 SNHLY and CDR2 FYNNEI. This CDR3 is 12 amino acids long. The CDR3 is CASSGQNGELFF. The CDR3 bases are TGTGCCAGCAGTGGACAGAACGGGGAGCTGTTTTTT.

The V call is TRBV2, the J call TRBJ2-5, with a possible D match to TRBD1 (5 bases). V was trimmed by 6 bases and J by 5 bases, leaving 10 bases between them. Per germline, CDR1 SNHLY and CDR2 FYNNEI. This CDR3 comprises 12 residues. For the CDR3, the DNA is TGTGCCAGCAGGGGAAGGGGTGAGACCCAGTACTTC. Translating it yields CASRGRGETQYF.

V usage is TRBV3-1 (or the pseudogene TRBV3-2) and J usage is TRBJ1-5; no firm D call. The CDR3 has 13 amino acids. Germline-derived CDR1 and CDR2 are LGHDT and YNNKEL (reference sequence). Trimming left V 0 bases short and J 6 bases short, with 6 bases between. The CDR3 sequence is CASSQDRVQPQHF. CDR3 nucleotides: TGTGCCAGCAGCCAAGATCGAGTTCAGCCCCAGCATTTT.

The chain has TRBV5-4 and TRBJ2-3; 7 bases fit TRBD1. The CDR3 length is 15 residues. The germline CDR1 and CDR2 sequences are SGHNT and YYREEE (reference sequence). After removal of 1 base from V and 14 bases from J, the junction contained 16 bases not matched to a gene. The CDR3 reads CASSLKSAGTAPRYF. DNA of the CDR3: TGTGCCAGCAGCTTGAAGTCCGCCGGGACAGCCCCGAGGTATTTT.

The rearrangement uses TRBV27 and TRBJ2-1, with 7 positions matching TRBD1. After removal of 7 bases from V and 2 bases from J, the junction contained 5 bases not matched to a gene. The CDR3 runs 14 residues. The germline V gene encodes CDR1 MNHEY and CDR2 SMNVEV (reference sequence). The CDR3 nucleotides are TGTGCCAGCACCCTGACAGGGCCCTACAATGAGCAGTTCTTC. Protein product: CASTLTGPYNEQFF.

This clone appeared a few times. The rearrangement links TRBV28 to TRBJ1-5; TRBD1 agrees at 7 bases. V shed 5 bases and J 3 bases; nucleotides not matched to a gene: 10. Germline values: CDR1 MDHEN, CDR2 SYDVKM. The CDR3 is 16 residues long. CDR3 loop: CASSPSTGATNQPQHF. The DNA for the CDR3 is TGTGCCAGCAGTCCGTCCACAGGGGCCACCAATCAGCCCCAGCATTTT.

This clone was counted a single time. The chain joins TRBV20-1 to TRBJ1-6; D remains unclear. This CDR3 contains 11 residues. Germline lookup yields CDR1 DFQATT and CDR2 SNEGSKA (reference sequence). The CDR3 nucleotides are TGCCTCCCGATCGGGTTTTCACCCCTCCACTTT. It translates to CLPIGFSPLHF.